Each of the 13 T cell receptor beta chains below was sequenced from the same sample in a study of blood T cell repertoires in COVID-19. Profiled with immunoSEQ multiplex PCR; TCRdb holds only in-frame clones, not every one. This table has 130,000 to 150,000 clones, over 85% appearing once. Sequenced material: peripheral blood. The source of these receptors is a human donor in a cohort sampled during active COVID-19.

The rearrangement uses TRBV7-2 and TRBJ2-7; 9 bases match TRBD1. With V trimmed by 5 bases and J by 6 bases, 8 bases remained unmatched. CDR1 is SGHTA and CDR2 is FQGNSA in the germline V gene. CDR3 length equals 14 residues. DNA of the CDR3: TGTGCCAGCAGCCCAACGGGACAGGGAGGCGAGCAGTACTTC. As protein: CASSPTGQGGEQYF.

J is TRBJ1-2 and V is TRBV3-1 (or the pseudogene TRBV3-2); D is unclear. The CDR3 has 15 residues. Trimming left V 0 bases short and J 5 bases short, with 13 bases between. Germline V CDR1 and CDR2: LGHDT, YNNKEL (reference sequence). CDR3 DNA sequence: TGTGCCAGCAGCCAAGATCTGGTGGCCTTGTATGGCTACACCTTC. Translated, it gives CASSQDLVALYGYTF.

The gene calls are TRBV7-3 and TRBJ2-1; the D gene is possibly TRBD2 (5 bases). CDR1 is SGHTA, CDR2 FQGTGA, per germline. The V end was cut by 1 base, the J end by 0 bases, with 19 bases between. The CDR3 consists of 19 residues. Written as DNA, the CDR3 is TGTGCCAGCAGCTTAAACTCCCGAGGGAGCCCGAGCTCCTACAATGAGCAGTTCTTC. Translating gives CASSLNSRGSPSSYNEQFF.

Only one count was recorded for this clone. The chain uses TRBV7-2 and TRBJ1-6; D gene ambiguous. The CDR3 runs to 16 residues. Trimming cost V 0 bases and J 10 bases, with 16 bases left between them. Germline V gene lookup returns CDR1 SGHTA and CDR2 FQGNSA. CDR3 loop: CASSLALPVSGSPLHF. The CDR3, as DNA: TGTGCCAGCAGCTTAGCTCTCCCGGTATCGGGATCACCCCTCCACTTT.

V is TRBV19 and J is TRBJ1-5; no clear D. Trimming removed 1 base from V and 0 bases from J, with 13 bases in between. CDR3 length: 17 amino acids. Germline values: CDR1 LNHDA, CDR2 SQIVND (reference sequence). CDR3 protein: CASSIAGKILSNQPQHF. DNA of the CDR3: TGTGCCAGTAGTATAGCAGGCAAAATACTTAGCAATCAGCCCCAGCATTTT.

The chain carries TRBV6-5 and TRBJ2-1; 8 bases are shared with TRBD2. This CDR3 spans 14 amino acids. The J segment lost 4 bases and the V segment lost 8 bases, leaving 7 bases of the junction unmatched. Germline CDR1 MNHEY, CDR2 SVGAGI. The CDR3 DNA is TGTGCCAGCCTCGGGGCGGGGGGTTACAATGAGCAGTTCTTC. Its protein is CASLGAGGYNEQFF.

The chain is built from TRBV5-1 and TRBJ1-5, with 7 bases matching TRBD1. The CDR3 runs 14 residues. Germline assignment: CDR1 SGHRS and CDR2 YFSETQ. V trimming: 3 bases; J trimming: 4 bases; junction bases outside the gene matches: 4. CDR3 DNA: TGCGCCAGCAGCTACAGGGGTGGGAATCAGCCCCAGCATTTT. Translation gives CASSYRGGNQPQHF.

For the CDR3, the DNA is TGTGCCAGCAGCTCCCCCCCTCTCTACGAGCAGTACTTC. This translates into CASSSPPLYEQYF. This chain joins TRBV7-9 and TRBJ2-7; no clear D gene. CDR3 length: 13 amino acids. The V gene lost 4 bases and the J gene lost 3 bases, with 10 bases spanning the gap. Germline lookup yields CDR1 SEHNR and CDR2 FQNEAQ (reference sequence).

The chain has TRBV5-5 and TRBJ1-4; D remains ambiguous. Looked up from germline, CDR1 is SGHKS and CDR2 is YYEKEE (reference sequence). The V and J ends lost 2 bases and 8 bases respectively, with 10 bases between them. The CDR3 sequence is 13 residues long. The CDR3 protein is CASSFPGNEKLFF. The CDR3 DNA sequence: TGTGCCAGCAGCTTCCCGGGGAACGAAAAACTGTTTTTT.

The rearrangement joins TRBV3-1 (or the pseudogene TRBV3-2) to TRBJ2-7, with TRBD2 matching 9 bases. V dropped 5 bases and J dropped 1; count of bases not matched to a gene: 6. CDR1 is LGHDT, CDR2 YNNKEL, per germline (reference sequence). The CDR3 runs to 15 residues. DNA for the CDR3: TGTGCCAGCAGCGAAGGACTAGCGTCGTCCTACGAGCAGTACTTC. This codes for CASSEGLASSYEQYF.

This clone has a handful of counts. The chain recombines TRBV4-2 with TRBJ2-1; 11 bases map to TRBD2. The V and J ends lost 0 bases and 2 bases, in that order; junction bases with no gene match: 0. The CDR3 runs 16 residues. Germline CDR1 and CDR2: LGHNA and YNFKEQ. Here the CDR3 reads CASSQDSGGAYNEQFF. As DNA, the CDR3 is TGTGCCAGCAGCCAAGATAGCGGGGGGGCCTACAATGAGCAGTTCTTC.

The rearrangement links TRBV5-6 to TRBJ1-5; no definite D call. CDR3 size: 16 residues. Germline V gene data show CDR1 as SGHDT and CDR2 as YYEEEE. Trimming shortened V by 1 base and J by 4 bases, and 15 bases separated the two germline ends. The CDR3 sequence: CASSLFFSKRNQPQHF. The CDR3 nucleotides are TGTGCCAGCAGCTTGTTCTTCTCTAAGAGGAATCAGCCCCAGCATTTT.

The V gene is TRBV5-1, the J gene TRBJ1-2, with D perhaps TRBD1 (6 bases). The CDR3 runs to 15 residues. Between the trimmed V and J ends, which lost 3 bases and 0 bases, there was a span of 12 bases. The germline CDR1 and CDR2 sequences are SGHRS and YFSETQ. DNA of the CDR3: TGCGCCAGCAGCTCGGACAGTTCAGCTAACTATGGCTACACCTTC. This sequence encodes CASSSDSSANYGYTF.